A selection of T cell receptor beta chains follows, all from one sample in a study of T-cell memory formation after mild COVID-19. One entry per CDR3 protein results from TCRdb running MiXCR on the 5' RACE reads. The table includes just over 400,000 distinct CDR3 sequences, about 25% detected once. The sequenced sample was PBMCs or a T cell subset sorted from them (not recorded which). The receptors derive from an adult woman who had mild COVID-19 (a few samples of this study predate the infection). Cell type and time point are not known. The conserved cysteine and the conserved F or W are not part of the CDR3 here. Fields, in order: V gene, J gene, CDR3 protein.

v_call: TRBV25-1
j_call: TRBJ1-1
cdr3_aa: ASAGGHFGTEAF

v_call: TRBV6-5
j_call: TRBJ2-2
cdr3_aa: ASTSGTSRELF

v_call: TRBV5-1
j_call: TRBJ1-1
cdr3_aa: ASRVDQNTEAF

v_call: TRBV4-1
j_call: TRBJ1-5
cdr3_aa: ASSQTPLGQPQH

v_call: TRBV5-1
j_call: TRBJ2-7
cdr3_aa: ASSPRTGTTYEQY

v_call: TRBV6-1
j_call: TRBJ2-3
cdr3_aa: ASSEMGYTDTQY

v_call: TRBV20-1
j_call: TRBJ1-2
cdr3_aa: SASPPNYGYT

v_call: TRBV7-9
j_call: TRBJ2-2
cdr3_aa: ASSFRSSGDTGELF

v_call: TRBV4-3
j_call: TRBJ2-7
cdr3_aa: ASSQDPPWTSGRASSWEQY

v_call: TRBV5-1
j_call: TRBJ1-2
cdr3_aa: ASSLGHRDILYGYT

v_call: TRBV24-1
j_call: TRBJ2-1
cdr3_aa: ATSDLGNNEQF

v_call: TRBV7-6
j_call: TRBJ2-7
cdr3_aa: ASSLEGQPAYEQY

v_call: TRBV7-8
j_call: TRBJ1-1
cdr3_aa: ASSFGQGSGNEAF

v_call: TRBV5-1
j_call: TRBJ2-2
cdr3_aa: ASSAVPNTGELF

v_call: TRBV18
j_call: TRBJ2-5
cdr3_aa: ASSPNSEETQY

v_call: TRBV7-9
j_call: TRBJ2-3
cdr3_aa: ASSWGLAGIFTDTQY

v_call: TRBV11-2
j_call: TRBJ2-7
cdr3_aa: ASSLDRSVEQY

v_call: TRBV29-1
j_call: TRBJ2-6
cdr3_aa: SVAPSSGANVLT

v_call: TRBV20-1
j_call: TRBJ1-5
cdr3_aa: SAATGGDQPQH

v_call: TRBV3-1
j_call: TRBJ2-3
cdr3_aa: ASSPSTSGSTDTQY

v_call: TRBV5-1
j_call: TRBJ2-1
cdr3_aa: ASSLAFGTGGNEQF

v_call: TRBV3-1
j_call: TRBJ2-7
cdr3_aa: ATSQAGSSYEQY

v_call: TRBV6-5
j_call: TRBJ2-7
cdr3_aa: ASARQGASYEQY

v_call: TRBV19
j_call: TRBJ1-2
cdr3_aa: ASSIVSWRGSYT

v_call: TRBV15
j_call: TRBJ2-1
cdr3_aa: ATSRENPSVQF

v_call: TRBV27
j_call: TRBJ2-7
cdr3_aa: AAGTRLYEQY

v_call: TRBV5-5
j_call: TRBJ2-6
cdr3_aa: ASSSHLGGANVLT

v_call: TRBV5-1
j_call: TRBJ1-4
cdr3_aa: ASSTTGSNEKLF

v_call: TRBV5-1
j_call: TRBJ2-3
cdr3_aa: ASSYLDTQY

v_call: TRBV20-1
j_call: TRBJ1-3
cdr3_aa: SARDGGYSGNTIY

v_call: TRBV24-1
j_call: TRBJ2-1
cdr3_aa: ATSDSRGGTYNEQF

v_call: TRBV6-5
j_call: TRBJ1-1
cdr3_aa: ASSDLGVLGAF

v_call: TRBV4-2
j_call: TRBJ2-2
cdr3_aa: ASSQDTSSGRLGGELF

v_call: TRBV27
j_call: TRBJ1-1
cdr3_aa: ASSIDRVSTEAF

v_call: TRBV29-1
j_call: TRBJ1-4
cdr3_aa: SVAGTGALSLGEKLF

v_call: TRBV7-2
j_call: TRBJ1-2
cdr3_aa: ASSPYIETNYGYT

v_call: TRBV5-1
j_call: TRBJ1-1
cdr3_aa: ASSLGGRANTEAF